The following is a TCR beta chain sequence with its context. Antigen specificity is unknown. Other DNA sequences in the same sample also yield this CDR3. The CDR3 contains 13 residues. CDR1 and CDR2 (germline): SGHNT, YENEEA. V shed 6 bases and J shed 0 bases, with 3 bases lying between them. The treatment denotes: around 19 received Ad26.COV2.S at low or high dose, single or two shots; about 5 received placebo; per-sample allocation not given. Sampling was done on day 63 after the first vaccine or placebo injection. The sample originates from a study of Ad26.COV2.S vaccination and SARS-CoV-2 variants. Study-wide background: It was the COV1001 Ad26.COV2.S trial arm that included the donor.

Profiling relied on immunoSEQ multiplex PCR, and the TCRdb table lists in-frame clones only, not all of them. The sample consists of about 680,000 clones, 89% of them appearing once. The study's findings and limits: There was a possibility that the TCR breadth and depth analyses underestimated total T cell responses. Recipients of either vaccine or placebo displayed similar breadth of non-spike TCRs. The authors reported substantial breadth in spike-specific CD8+ and CD4+ T cell responses after vaccination.

This receptor was taken from a person between 18 and 65 years old who received the Ad26.COV2.S COVID-19 vaccine or a placebo. The V gene is TRBV11-3, the J gene TRBJ2-6, with unresolved D. The starting material was peripheral blood, obtained in a trial of Ad26.COV2.S vaccine versus placebo. The CDR3 here is CASSFSGANVLTF. The DNA of the CDR3 is TGTGCCAGCAGTTTCTCTGGGGCCAACGTCCTGACTTTC.